The T cell receptor beta chain described here comes from a study of blood T cell repertoires in COVID-19. Overall study: Sites in the United States, Italy and Spain provided acute and convalescent COVID-19 samples. From T cells, B-cell-depleted T cells, or PBMCs came the material, which was cDNA or gDNA.

Original handling: The assay estimated nucleated cells by amplifying reference gene primers. Data came from immunoSEQ multiplex PCR; TCRdb stores just in-frame clones and leaves some out. V, J and clone size were drawn from that table, and D and trimming were deduced from the DNA. The sample carries roughly 49,000 clones, 68% recorded once. Germline CDR1 reads SGHVS; CDR2 reads FNYEAQ. The CDR3 loop spans 15 amino acids. With V trimmed by 0 bases and J by 8 bases, 5 bases remained unmatched. The sequence was obtained from a woman in her 70s with acute or convalescent COVID-19. The chain couples TRBV7-6 to TRBJ1-4, with 8 positions matching TRBD1. Sequencing used peripheral blood. The CDR3 sequence is CASSLALGQGEKLFF. The CDR3 nucleotides read TGTGCCAGCAGCTTAGCTCTCGGACAGGGAGAAAAACTGTTTTTT. Supplemented by reference TRBV7-6 and TRBJ1-4, the full variable domain reads GAGVSQSPRYKVTKRGQDVALRCDPISGHVSLYWYRQALGQGPEFLTYFNYEAQQDKSGLPNDRFSAERPEGSISTLTIQRTEQRDSAMYRCASSLALGQGEKLFFGSGTQLSVL.